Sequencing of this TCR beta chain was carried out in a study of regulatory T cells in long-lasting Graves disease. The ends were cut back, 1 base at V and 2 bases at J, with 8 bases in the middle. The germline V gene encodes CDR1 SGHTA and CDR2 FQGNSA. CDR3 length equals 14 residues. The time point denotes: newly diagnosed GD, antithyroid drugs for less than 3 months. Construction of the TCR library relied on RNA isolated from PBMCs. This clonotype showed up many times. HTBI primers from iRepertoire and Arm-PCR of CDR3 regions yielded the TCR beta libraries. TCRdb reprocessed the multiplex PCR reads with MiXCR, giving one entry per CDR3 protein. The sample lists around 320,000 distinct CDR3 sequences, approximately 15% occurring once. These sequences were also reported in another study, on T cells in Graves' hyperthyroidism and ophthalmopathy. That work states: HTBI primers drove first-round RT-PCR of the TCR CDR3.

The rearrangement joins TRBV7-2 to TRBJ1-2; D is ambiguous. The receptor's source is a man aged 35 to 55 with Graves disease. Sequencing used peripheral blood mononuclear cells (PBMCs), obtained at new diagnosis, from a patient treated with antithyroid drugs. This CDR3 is CASSLGWENYGYTF. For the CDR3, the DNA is TGTGCCAGCAGCTTAGGATGGGAAAACTATGGCTACACCTTC. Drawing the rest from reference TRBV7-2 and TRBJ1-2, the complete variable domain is GAGVSQSPSNKVTEKGKDVELRCDPISGHTALYWYRQSLGQGLEFLIYFQGNSAPDKSGLPSDRFSAERTGGSVSTLTIQRTQQEDSAVYLCASSLGWENYGYTFGSGTRLTVV.